This passage covers 25 T cell receptor beta chains from one sample sequenced in a study of shared clonotypes between healthy human individuals. Here immunoSEQ multiplex PCR was the method, and the copy in TCRdb shows in-frame clones only, minus some. The sample shows around 980,000 clones, 75% to 80% of them seen only once. Sequencing input: memory CD4+ T cells from PBMCs. Subset noted: CD45RA-negative fraction. The receptors were sampled from a man younger than 30 in good health. Some clones in this sample may be carry-over from other donors' samples.

Points on this clone: Just one base apart from a much larger clone, this may be a read error. In DNA form, the CDR3 reads TGTGCCAGCAGAAGAGGGGAGACCCAGTACTTC. As protein: CASRRGETQYF. The J gene is TRBJ2-5, the V gene TRBV6-6, with D maybe TRBD2 (5 bases). CDR3 length equals 11 residues. Deletions cut 6 bases from V and 5 bases from J, with 7 bases between. The germline V gene has CDR1 MNHNY and CDR2 SVGAGI (reference sequence).

The gene calls are TRBV7-9 and TRBJ1-1, with D tentatively TRBD1 (6 bases). Germline V gene lookup returns CDR1 SEHNR and CDR2 FQNEAQ (reference sequence). There are 14 residues in the CDR3. V lost 5 bases, J lost 1 base, and 11 bases lay in between. CDR3 nucleotide sequence: TGTGCCAGCAGCCCACAGGACAGGAACACTGAAGCTTTCTTT. Translating gives CASSPQDRNTEAFF.

V and J are TRBV19 and TRBJ2-3; D ambiguous. The germline V gene has CDR1 LNHDA and CDR2 SQIVND (reference sequence). This CDR3 comprises 14 residues. V lost 1 base to trimming and J lost 4 bases, with 9 bases between them. This CDR3 reads CASSIAVRADTQYF. The CDR3 coding sequence is TGTGCCAGTAGTATAGCTGTTAGGGCAGATACGCAGTATTTT.

A note on this clone: At the DNA level, this CDR3 is encoded by other sequences in the same sample as well. The chain is built from TRBV10-3 and TRBJ2-7, with 9 nucleotides matching TRBD1. This CDR3 has 14 amino acids. After removal of 6 bases from V and 1 base from J, the junction contained 4 bases not matched to a gene. Germline V gene lookup returns CDR1 ENHRY and CDR2 SYGVKD. Written as DNA, the CDR3 is TGTGCCATCAGAACCGGGACAGGGTCCTACGAGCAGTACTTC. This translates into CAIRTGTGSYEQYF.

The chain couples TRBV6-1 to TRBJ2-7; D remains ambiguous. CDR1 and CDR2 (germline): MNHNS, SASEGT. V was shortened by 8 bases and J by 0 bases, with 8 bases between the two germline ends. The CDR3 is 12 amino acids. The DNA of the CDR3 is TGTGCCAGCCAGTTAAGCTCCTACGAGCAGTACTTC. Encoded protein: CASQLSSYEQYF.

This clone was seen only once. The CDR3 nucleotides are TGTGCCAGCAGCTTAGGTTCAGGGGAGGGGGAGACCCAGTACTTC. This translates into CASSLGSGEGETQYF. The V and J genes are TRBV7-9 and TRBJ2-5, with D perhaps matching TRBD2 (7 bases). The CDR3 is made up of 15 amino acids. The V gene's germline CDR1 is SEHNR and CDR2 FQNEAQ (reference sequence). Deletions cut 1 base from V and 5 bases from J, with 14 bases between.

As for this clone: A far larger clone lies a single base away; this is likely a read error. The limits of the CDR3 on the DNA are not certain, so only TCRdb's listed CDR3 is given. This chain links TRBV5-1 with TRBJ2-6. The CDR3 totals 16 residues, both ends included. Germline CDR1 and CDR2: SGHRS and YFSETQ. The CDR3 loop is CASSSRVGSGANVLAF.

This clone occurred many times. J is TRBJ2-5 and V is TRBV5-1; D perhaps matches TRBD2 (6 bases). V was shortened by 4 bases and J by 6 bases, with 16 bases between the two germline ends. The CDR3 is 14 amino acids. CDR1 SGHRS and CDR2 YFSETQ come from the germline V gene. In DNA form, the CDR3 reads TGCGCCAGCAGCCCCCGCGGGATCGGGAAGACCCAGTACTTC. Translation gives CASSPRGIGKTQYF.

The rearrangement links TRBV5-4 to TRBJ2-3; a possible D gene is TRBD1 (6 bases). The V and J ends lost 3 bases and 1 base respectively, with 9 bases between them. This CDR3 spans 14 amino acids. CDR1 and CDR2 (germline): SGHNT, YYREEE (reference sequence). CDR3 protein: CASSSKGGTDTQYF. The DNA of the CDR3 is TGTGCCAGCAGCTCAAAGGGGGGCACAGATACGCAGTATTTT. The entire variable domain, with the rest obtained from reference TRBV5-4 and TRBJ2-3, is as follows: ETGVTQSPTHLIKTRGQQVTLRCSSQSGHNTVSWYQQALGQGPQFIFQYYREEENGRGNFPPRFSGLQFPNYSSELNVNALELDDSALYLCASSSKGGTDTQYFGPGTRLTVL.

V and J are TRBV21-1 and TRBJ1-5. TRBV21-1 is a documented pseudogene. CDR3 length: 13 residues. DNA of the CDR3: TGTGCCAGTGATCCGGGGAGCAATCAGCCCCAGCATTTT. It translates to CASDPGSNQPQHF.

Comment on this clone: A single base separates this from a much larger clone, so it may be a read error. V usage is TRBV2 and J usage is TRBJ2-3, with TRBD2 matching over 14 bases. Germline V gene sequence: CDR1 SNHLY, CDR2 FYNNEI. The CDR3 length is 19 residues. This CDR3 is CVSSTGLAGGGGNTDTQYF. CDR3 nucleotide sequence: TGTGTCAGCAGTACTGGACTAGCGGGAGGAGGGGGGAACACAGATACGCAGTATTTT.

The V call is TRBV7-7, the J call TRBJ2-2; TRBD2 is a possible D gene (5 bases). V was cut by 1 base and J by 0 bases, with 12 bases left in between. The CDR3 length is 17 residues. Germline lookup yields CDR1 SSHAT and CDR2 FNYEAQ (reference sequence). CDR3 bases: TGTGCCAGCAGCTTAGTCTTCCTAGCAGCGAACACCGGGGAGCTGTTTTTT. Protein: CASSLVFLAANTGELFF.

The gene calls are TRBV2 and TRBJ2-7, with D perhaps TRBD1 or TRBD2 (7 bases each). This CDR3 spans 16 amino acids. V was clipped by 3 bases and J by 7 bases, with 22 bases between them. Per germline, CDR1 SNHLY and CDR2 FYNNEI. CDR3 in DNA: TGTGCCAGCAGTGACACCCAAATGACAGGGACTAATGAGCAGTACTTC. Amino acids: CASSDTQMTGTNEQYF.

This clone was seen only once. The J gene is TRBJ2-7, the V gene TRBV9; 8 bases are shared with TRBD1. The CDR3 has 14 amino acids. The V gene's germline CDR1 is SGDLS and CDR2 YYNGEE. V shed 4 bases, J shed 0 bases, and the junction held 3 bases outside the gene matches. The CDR3 spells CASSTGQGSYEQYF. DNA for the CDR3: TGTGCCAGCAGCACTGGACAGGGCTCCTACGAGCAGTACTTC.

The chain links TRBV27 to TRBJ2-7; 8 bases map to TRBD2. This CDR3 has 19 amino acids. Germline lookup yields CDR1 MNHEY and CDR2 SMNVEV (reference sequence). J was trimmed by 2 bases and V by 4 bases; bases with no gene match: 19. The CDR3 bases are TGTGCCAGCAGTTCACCGGGAGGGAGAGAGGGCTCAAGCCCCTACGAGCAGTACTTC. As protein: CASSSPGGREGSSPYEQYF.

This chain joins TRBV28 and TRBJ1-4, with D tentatively TRBD1 (5 bases). The germline V gene encodes CDR1 MDHEN and CDR2 SYDVKM. This CDR3 spans 13 amino acids. Trimming pared 10 bases from V and 5 bases from J, leaving 14 bases between. CDR3 DNA sequence: TGTGCCATCAAAAACGGGGGGAATGAAAAACTGTTTTTT. It yields the protein CAIKNGGNEKLFF.

Details on this clone: A much larger clonotype is one base distant, so this may be a read error. The sample carries other DNA sequences with the same CDR3. V is TRBV7-9 and J is TRBJ1-1, with D perhaps matching TRBD1 (6 bases). Trimming shortened V by 1 base and J by 6 bases, and 12 bases separated the two germline ends. From germline, CDR1 is SEHNR and CDR2 FQNEAQ (reference sequence). The length of the CDR3 is 14 residues. The CDR3 region is CASSLERGRAEAFF. DNA for the CDR3: TGTGCCAGCAGCTTAGAGAGGGGGAGAGCTGAAGCTTTCTTT. Together with reference TRBV7-9 and TRBJ1-1, the CDR3 gives the full variable domain: DTGVSQNPRHKITKRGQNVTFRCDPISEHNRLYWYRQTLGQGPEFLTYFQNEAQLEKSRLLSDRFSAERPKGSFSTLEIQRTEQGDSAMYLCASSLERGRAEAFFGQGTRLTVV.

This clone was counted a single time. The V gene is TRBV19, the J gene TRBJ1-2; D not resolved. V lost 6 bases and J lost 1, with 21 bases in between. From germline, CDR1 is LNHDA and CDR2 SQIVND (reference sequence). The CDR3 has 17 amino acids. In DNA form, the CDR3 reads TGTGCCAGTAGCAAGGCGGCGACGACCGGCTATAACTATGGCTACACCTTC. Its translation: CASSKAATTGYNYGYTF.

The CDR3: CAITQGPGRANVLTF. The CDR3 coding sequence is TGTGCCATCACGCAAGGGCCGGGGAGGGCCAACGTCCTGACTTTC. This rearrangement joins TRBV10-3 to TRBJ2-6; tentatively, D is TRBD2 (5 bases). V dropped 7 bases and J dropped 5 bases, with 15 bases sitting between them. The germline V gene has CDR1 ENHRY and CDR2 SYGVKD. This CDR3 is 15 amino acids long.

On this clone itself: Distinct nucleotide sequences in the sample also encode this CDR3. The chain uses TRBV4-1 and TRBJ2-1; D gene unclear. Germline CDR1 is MGHRA and CDR2 is YSYEKL. The CDR3 extends over 15 amino acids. V was pared by 1 base and J by 0 bases, with 7 bases between. The DNA of the CDR3 is TGCGCCAGCAGCCAAGGGTCTAGCTCCTACAATGAGCAGTTCTTC. Protein product: CASSQGSSSYNEQFF.

Concerning this clone itself: The identical CDR3 is also encoded by other nucleotide sequences in the sample. The J gene is TRBJ2-7, the V gene TRBV6-5, with TRBD2 matching over 12 bases. The CDR3 is 14 residues long. Germline V CDR1 and CDR2: MNHEY, SVGAGI. V lost 5 bases and J lost 5; bases outside the gene matches: 4. The CDR3 protein is CASSLAGGSDEQYF. The CDR3 DNA reads as TGTGCCAGCAGTCTAGCGGGGGGGTCCGACGAGCAGTACTTC.

This clone was observed many times. The chain links TRBV4-3 to TRBJ2-7; the match to TRBD2 covers 11 bases. The trim removed 1 base at V and 9 bases at J, leaving 5 bases unmatched. The V gene's germline CDR1 is LGHNA and CDR2 YSLEER. This CDR3 has 14 amino acids. CDR3 nucleotide sequence: TGCGCCAGCAGCCAAGGACTAGCGGGGCAGGGGCAGTACTTC. It yields the protein CASSQGLAGQGQYF.

This clone showed up many times. V is TRBV4-2 and J is TRBJ1-5, with TRBD1 matching over 8 bases. The length of the CDR3 is 13 residues. V shed 8 bases, J shed 7 bases, and the junction held 7 bases outside the gene matches. The V gene's germline CDR1 is LGHNA and CDR2 YNFKEQ. The CDR3 DNA is TGTGCCAGCGGGACAGGAAGGGGGCAGCCCCAGCATTTT. Amino acid sequence: CASGTGRGQPQHF.

This clone was found once. This chain joins TRBV2 and TRBJ2-1; D remains unclear. Germline V gives CDR1 SNHLY, CDR2 FYNNEI. CDR3 size: 15 residues. With 7 bases removed from V and 4 bases from J, the gap between germline ends came to 17 bases. CDR3 protein: CASTLPEKNYNEQFF. CDR3 sequence (DNA): TGTGCCAGCACTCTACCTGAGAAGAATTACAATGAGCAGTTCTTC.

This clone was observed a single time. The chain recombines TRBV4-2 with TRBJ1-2; D perhaps matches TRBD1 (5 bases). The germline CDR1 and CDR2 sequences are LGHNA and YNFKEQ. This CDR3 is built from 16 residues. V lost 2 bases to trimming and J lost 10 bases, with 23 bases between them. In DNA form, the CDR3 reads TGTGCCAGCAGCCAAACCCGCCGCTCCGGGGGAATAGACTACACCTTC. Its translation: CASSQTRRSGGIDYTF.